This TCR beta chain is drawn from a study of beta chain features in type 1 diabetes listed by TCRdb under 2018. Background for the entire study: Mean age, gender distribution, total cell number and subset yield did not differ between patients and healthy donors. Across all samples, about 110 million sorted cells were examined, and cell number per subset correlated strongly with RNA yield. In the study, recently diagnosed type 1 diabetes patients and matched healthy donors were compared on the TCRB repertoires of their sorted circulating CD4+ T cell subsets. Naive and central memory subsets were obtained from all 30 or so donors, but regulatory and stem cell-like memory subsets were isolated from only 8 patients and roughly 8 healthy donors.

All of the isolated RNA was reverse transcribed with the High Capacity cDNA Reverse Transcription Kit, so expressed TCRB transcripts were sequenced. Deep immunoSEQ sequencing was performed on naive, central memory and regulatory T cell samples, with an average of approximately 4 million total reads per sample. After sorted cells were lysed in RLT buffer, RNA was extracted with DNase-treated RNeasy Micro or Mini kits, with the choice depending on cell number. To prevent cross-contamination, each cell subset was processed individually, whereas patient and healthy donor samples were processed jointly. The immunoSEQ multiplex PCR was used to amplify TCRB sequences from cDNA, yielding 87-bp fragments that span the CDR3 region. Sequencing of the amplicons was performed on the Illumina HiSeq platform. The original methods were these. Synthetic template baselines were used to correct PCR bias computationally, reads within Hamming distance 2 were collapsed, and singletons that could not be merged were discarded. Reads were aligned against IMGT to assign V, D and J genes, CDR3 length and insertions or deletions at six rearrangement sites. Clonotype counts were normalized to sorted cell number within each subset before computing true diversity and Gini coefficients with the tcR R package. The overlap coefficient, calculated on TCRB nucleotide sequences, was used to measure repertoire sharing. In its TCRdb copy, this immuneACCESS table keeps in-frame sequences only and misses some clones. Where compared with another copy, unresolved V genes explain less than half of these, and the others have no known cause. The V and J calls and the clone size are those of that table, but D and trimming were determined from the DNA. This sample holds 150,000 to 160,000 clones; 11% were observed only once. The top ten hold roughly 1.9% of the sample.

Study-wide conclusions, independent of this receptor: A moderate but significant shortening of TCRB CDR3 length was observed in type 1 diabetes patients in all four CD4+ subsets. Fewer insertions and more nucleotide deletions at VDJ recombination sites were observed in patients with type 1 diabetes, implying thymic rearrangement abnormalities. Shorter templates might have been favored by PCR, but patient and control samples were amplified and corrected together, so both groups would have been affected equally by any skew. Naive, central memory and regulatory TCRB repertoires appeared to be more similar among patients than among healthy donors. Only small numbers of individuals were included in the HLA sub-analyses, which left unresolved whether HLA type had any influence on TCRB rearrangement. Because cDNA was sequenced instead of genomic DNA, highly expressing activated cells could be over-represented, though the groups showed no difference in activation or CD3 levels.

From each donor, a single peripheral blood sample of about 116 mL on average was drawn into heparinised tubes. Naive, central memory, regulatory and stem cell-like memory CD4+ T cells were sorted on a BD FACSAria II using a panel including CD45RO, CCR7, CD25, CD127, CD95 and CD27. Every sorted population had a purity above 98%. PBMCs were isolated immediately by Lymphoprep density gradient centrifugation and stained directly without culture. To minimize batch effects, samples were stained and sorted in pairs, one healthy donor with one patient per experiment. About this clone itself: The antigen it recognizes is unknown. No base qualities exist here, and no much larger clone lies one base off it.

The CDR3 spans 14 residues, from the cysteine through the phenylalanine. The CDR3 DNA has 42 bases and is translated from base 1. V has 3 bases trimmed and J has 3 bases trimmed; junction bases matching no gene number 3. CDR1 MDHEN and CDR2 SYDVKM were looked up in the germline V gene. The sequencing sample was made of central memory CD4+ T cells from blood. The chain is made from TRBV28 and TRBJ1-2, and TRBD1 aligns with 8 junction nucleotides. The TCR originated in a man aged 18 to 30 in good health. The nucleotide sequence is TGTGCCAGCAGTTTTGGACAGGGATACTATGGCTACACCTTC. Translation gives CASSFGQGYYGYTF.